A selection of T cell receptor beta chains follows, all from one sample in a study of T cell responses to AZD1222 COVID-19 vaccine. The protocol was immunoSEQ multiplex PCR, while the TCRdb copy is restricted to in-frame clones and leaves out a portion. The sample comprises 100,000 to 130,000 clones, roughly nine tenths of which are singletons, and about 5% rests with the top ten. This material consisted of peripheral blood, taken 28 days after the second AZD1222 dose. The receptors shown here come from an adult who received the AZD1222 COVID-19 vaccine. CDR3s leave out the opening cysteine and the closing phenylalanine or tryptophan. Fields, in order: V gene, D gene, CDR3 protein. The D gene is left open where the match is weak.

v_call: TRBV2; d_call: TRBD1; cdr3_aa: ASSRRDRGYEQY
v_call: TRBV2; d_call: -; cdr3_aa: ASSGSSFGEQY
v_call: TRBV28; d_call: TRBD1; cdr3_aa: ASSLRDRGTDTQY
v_call: TRBV29-1; d_call: -; cdr3_aa: SVESTGGSYEQY
v_call: TRBV27; d_call: -; cdr3_aa: ASSLGPRYEQY
v_call: TRBV2; d_call: TRBD1; cdr3_aa: ASRDRGSYNEQF
v_call: TRBV6-5; d_call: TRBD1; cdr3_aa: ASSYFWDRRTEAF
v_call: TRBV7-3; d_call: TRBD1; cdr3_aa: ASSDRGDTQY
v_call: TRBV9; d_call: -; cdr3_aa: ASSVGRGGSYETQY
v_call: TRBV19; d_call: -; cdr3_aa: ASGNTPGRTDTQY
v_call: TRBV5-6; d_call: -; cdr3_aa: ASSLGVVEKLF
v_call: TRBV6-2/TRBV6-3; d_call: -; cdr3_aa: ASSEQGRLFEAF
v_call: TRBV28; d_call: -; cdr3_aa: ASGDGRSPLH
v_call: TRBV2; d_call: -; cdr3_aa: ASSEGQGISGNTIY
v_call: TRBV19; d_call: TRBD1; cdr3_aa: ATTPGQAFSYEQY
v_call: TRBV9; d_call: -; cdr3_aa: ASSVAPGENYGYT
v_call: TRBV7-2; d_call: TRBD2; cdr3_aa: ASSLAASGYEQY
v_call: TRBV7-9; d_call: -; cdr3_aa: ASSLVGLSGEKLF
v_call: TRBV4-1; d_call: TRBD2; cdr3_aa: ASSHPAGNEQF
v_call: TRBV6-5; d_call: -; cdr3_aa: ASSYSIRGTGNTIY
v_call: TRBV12-3/TRBV12-4; d_call: -; cdr3_aa: ASSRDGSYEQY
v_call: TRBV2; d_call: -; cdr3_aa: ASNGGASNQPQH
v_call: TRBV7-2; d_call: TRBD2; cdr3_aa: ASSLRLADTGELF
v_call: TRBV9; d_call: TRBD2; cdr3_aa: ASSVGSSGVDNEQF
v_call: TRBV7-9; d_call: TRBD2; cdr3_aa: ASSLDARGSSYEQY
v_call: TRBV6-2/TRBV6-3; d_call: -; cdr3_aa: ASSSLGLAKNIQY
v_call: TRBV6-1; d_call: -; cdr3_aa: ASSDRKSGANVLT
v_call: TRBV6-5; d_call: -; cdr3_aa: ASSQAAEGYYEQY
v_call: TRBV3-1/TRBV3-2; d_call: -; cdr3_aa: ASSQVPQQGYT
v_call: TRBV10-3; d_call: -; cdr3_aa: AIQGGTNYGYT
v_call: TRBV7-2; d_call: -; cdr3_aa: ASSTGTQGYEQY
v_call: TRBV6-5; d_call: -; cdr3_aa: AARRGGSNQPQH
v_call: TRBV10-3; d_call: -; cdr3_aa: AIRGGDTEAF
v_call: TRBV10-3; d_call: -; cdr3_aa: AISEGRDYNSPLH
v_call: TRBV10-3; d_call: -; cdr3_aa: ATSGPNNEQF
v_call: TRBV7-8; d_call: -; cdr3_aa: ASSLLVGGSEAF
v_call: TRBV28; d_call: -; cdr3_aa: ASSKGGTDSYEQY
v_call: TRBV19; d_call: TRBD1; cdr3_aa: ASTIRGQGDRQPQH
v_call: TRBV5-5; d_call: -; cdr3_aa: ASSLKQETYEQY
v_call: TRBV29-1; d_call: TRBD2; cdr3_aa: SVPSGAPYEQY
v_call: TRBV13; d_call: -; cdr3_aa: ASSRDTERGYT